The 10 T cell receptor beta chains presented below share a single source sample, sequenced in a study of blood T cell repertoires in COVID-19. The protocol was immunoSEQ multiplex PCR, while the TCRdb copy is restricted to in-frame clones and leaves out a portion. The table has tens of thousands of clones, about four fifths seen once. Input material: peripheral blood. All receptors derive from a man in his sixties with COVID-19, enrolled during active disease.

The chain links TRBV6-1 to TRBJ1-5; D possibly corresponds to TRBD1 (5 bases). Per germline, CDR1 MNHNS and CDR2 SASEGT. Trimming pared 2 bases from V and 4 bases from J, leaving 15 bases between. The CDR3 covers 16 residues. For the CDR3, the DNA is TGTGCCAGCAGTGAATTTCAGGGAATGGGAAATCAGCCCCAGCATTTT. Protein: CASSEFQGMGNQPQHF.

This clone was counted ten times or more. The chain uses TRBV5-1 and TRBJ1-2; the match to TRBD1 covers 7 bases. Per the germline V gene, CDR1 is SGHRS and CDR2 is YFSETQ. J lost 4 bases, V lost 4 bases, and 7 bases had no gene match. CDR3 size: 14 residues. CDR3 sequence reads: CASSTYRGIYGYTF. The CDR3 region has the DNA TGCGCCAGCAGCACGTACAGGGGTATCTATGGCTACACCTTC.

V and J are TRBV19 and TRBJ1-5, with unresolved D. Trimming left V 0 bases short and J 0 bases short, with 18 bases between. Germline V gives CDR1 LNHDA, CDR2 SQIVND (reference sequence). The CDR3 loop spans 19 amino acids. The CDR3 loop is CASSIDLGRNPYSNQPQHF. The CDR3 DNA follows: TGTGCCAGTAGTATAGATCTTGGCAGGAACCCCTATAGCAATCAGCCCCAGCATTTT.

The DNA of the CDR3 is TGTGCCAGAAGCGTCACAGACAGGGTTTATGAGCAGTTCTTC. It yields the protein CARSVTDRVYEQFF. The chain is built from TRBV5-3 and TRBJ2-1, with 7 bases fitting TRBD1. TRBV5-3 is an ORF for which the function is uncertain. After removal of 4 bases from V and 8 bases from J, the junction contained 9 bases not matched to a gene. This CDR3 is built from 14 residues.

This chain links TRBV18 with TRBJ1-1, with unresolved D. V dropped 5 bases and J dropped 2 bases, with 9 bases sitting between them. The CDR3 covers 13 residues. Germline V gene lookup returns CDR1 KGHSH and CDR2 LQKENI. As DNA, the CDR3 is TGTGCCAGCTCAGGGCAGTCCAACACTGAAGCTTTCTTT. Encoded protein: CASSGQSNTEAFF.

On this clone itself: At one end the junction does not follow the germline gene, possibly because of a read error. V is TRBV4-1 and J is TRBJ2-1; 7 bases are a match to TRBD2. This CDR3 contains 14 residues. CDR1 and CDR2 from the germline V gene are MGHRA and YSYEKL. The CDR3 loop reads CASSQDPGGNGQFF. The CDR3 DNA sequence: TGCGCCAGCAGCCAAGACCCGGGAGGCAATGGGCAGTTCTTC.

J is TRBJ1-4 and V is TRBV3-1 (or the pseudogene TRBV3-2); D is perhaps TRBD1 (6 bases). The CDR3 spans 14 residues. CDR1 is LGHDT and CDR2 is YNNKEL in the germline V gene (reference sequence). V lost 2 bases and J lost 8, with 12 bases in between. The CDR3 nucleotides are TGTGCCAGCAGCCAAAGAAATACAGGGGAAAAACTGTTTTTT. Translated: CASSQRNTGEKLFF.

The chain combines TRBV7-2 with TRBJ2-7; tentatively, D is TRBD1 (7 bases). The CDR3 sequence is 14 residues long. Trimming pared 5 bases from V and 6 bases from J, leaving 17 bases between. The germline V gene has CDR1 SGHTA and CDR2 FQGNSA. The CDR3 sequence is CASSPPHRGGEQYF. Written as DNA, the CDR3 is TGTGCCAGCAGCCCACCTCACAGGGGAGGCGAGCAGTACTTC.

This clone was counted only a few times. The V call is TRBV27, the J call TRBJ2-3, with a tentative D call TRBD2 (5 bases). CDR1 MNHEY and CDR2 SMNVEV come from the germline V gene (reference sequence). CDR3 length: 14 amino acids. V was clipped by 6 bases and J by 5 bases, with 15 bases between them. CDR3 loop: CASSPKERRDTQYF. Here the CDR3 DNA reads TGTGCCAGCAGCCCTAAGGAGCGGAGAGATACGCAGTATTTT.

The CDR3 region has the DNA TGTGCCAGCAGCTTAGAGGGGGCCGGCACCGGGGAGCTGTTTTTT. Its protein product is CASSLEGAGTGELFF. The rearrangement links TRBV7-2 to TRBJ2-2; TRBD1 matches at 7 bases. The junction had 3 bases not matched to a gene; V was cut back by 1 base and J by 4 bases. There are 15 residues in the CDR3. Germline assignment: CDR1 SGHTA and CDR2 FQGNSA.